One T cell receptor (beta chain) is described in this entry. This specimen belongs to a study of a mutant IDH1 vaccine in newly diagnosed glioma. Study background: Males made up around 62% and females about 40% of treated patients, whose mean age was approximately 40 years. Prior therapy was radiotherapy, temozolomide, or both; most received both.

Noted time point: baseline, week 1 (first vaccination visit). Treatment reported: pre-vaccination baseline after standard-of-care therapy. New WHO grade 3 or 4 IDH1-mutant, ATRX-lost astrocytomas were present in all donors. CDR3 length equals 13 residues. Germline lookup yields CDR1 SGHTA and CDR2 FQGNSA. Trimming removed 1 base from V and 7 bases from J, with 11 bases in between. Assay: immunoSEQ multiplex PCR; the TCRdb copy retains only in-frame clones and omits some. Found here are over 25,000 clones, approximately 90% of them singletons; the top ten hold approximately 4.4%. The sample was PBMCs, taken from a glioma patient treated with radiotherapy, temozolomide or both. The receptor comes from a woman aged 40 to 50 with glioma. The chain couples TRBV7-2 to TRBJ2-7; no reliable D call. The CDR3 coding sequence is TGTGCCAGCAGCTTAGGGCCCACAAGGGAGCAGTACTTC. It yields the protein CASSLGPTREQYF.